The 31 T cell receptor beta chains below were found in one sample sequenced in a study of Ad26.COV2.S vaccination and SARS-CoV-2 variants. Measured with immunoSEQ multiplex PCR; TCRdb has only the in-frame clones, and not every one. The sample has 430,000 or so clones, around 90% seen once. Treatment described: 15 to 20 received Ad26.COV2.S at low or high dose, single or two shots; about 5 received placebo; per-sample allocation not given. It was on day 63 after the first vaccine or placebo injection that samples were taken. Sample: peripheral blood, taken in a trial of Ad26.COV2.S vaccine versus placebo. These receptors were taken from a person aged 18 to 59 who received the Ad26.COV2.S COVID-19 vaccine or a placebo.

This chain connects TRBV4-3 to TRBJ1-4; possibly TRBD1 for D (5 bases). The V and J ends lost 4 bases and 7 bases respectively, with 16 bases between them. The CDR3 contains 15 residues. Germline V gene data show CDR1 as LGHNA and CDR2 as YSLEER. CDR3 sequence: CASSLTGTGGEKLFF. For the CDR3, the DNA is TGCGCCAGCAGCCTTACCGGGACGGGGGGTGAAAAACTGTTTTTT.

This clone came up a few times. The chain uses TRBV7-9 and TRBJ1-5; tentative D call: TRBD1 (5 bases). The V end was cut by 5 bases, the J end by 0 bases, with 11 bases between. CDR1 and CDR2 (germline): SEHNR, FQNEAQ (reference sequence). There are 15 residues in the CDR3. The CDR3 DNA follows: TGTGCCAGCAGCCCAGGGCCAAGTAGCAATCAGCCCCAGCATTTT. Its translation: CASSPGPSSNQPQHF.

The genes are TRBV19 and TRBJ1-5; D remains ambiguous. V dropped 3 bases and J dropped 5 bases, with 14 bases sitting between them. Germline loops: CDR1 LNHDA, CDR2 SQIVND (reference sequence). CDR3 length: 15 amino acids. The CDR3 sequence is CASSIEGSDYQPQHF. Here the CDR3 DNA reads TGTGCCAGTAGTATTGAGGGCTCAGATTATCAGCCCCAGCATTTT. The full variable domain, with the rest looked up from reference TRBV19 and TRBJ1-5, is DGGITQSPKYLFRKEGQNVTLSCEQNLNHDAMYWYRQDPGQGLRLIYYSQIVNDFQKGDIAEGYSVSREKKESFPLTVTSAQKNPTAFYLCASSIEGSDYQPQHFGDGTRLSIL.

The genes are TRBV11-3 and TRBJ2-1; 9 positions agree with TRBD2. From germline, CDR1 is SGHNT and CDR2 YENEEA. The CDR3 extends over 15 amino acids. V was pared by 5 bases and J by 8 bases, with 10 bases of the junction left unmatched. The CDR3 DNA is TGTGCCAGCAGCCAAGGACTAGCGCTTATGTATGAGCAGTTCTTC. This translates into CASSQGLALMYEQFF.

The V call is TRBV5-8, the J call TRBJ2-1; TRBD2 aligns across 9 bases. Germline CDR1 and CDR2: SGHTS and YDEGEE. The CDR3 has 17 residues. V shed 0 bases, J shed 2 bases, and the junction held 6 bases outside the gene matches. The CDR3 sequence is CASSLGRAGGAYNEQFF. In DNA, the CDR3 is TGTGCCAGCAGCTTGGGAAGAGCGGGAGGAGCCTACAATGAGCAGTTCTTC.

The genes are TRBV25-1 and TRBJ2-3; D remains ambiguous. Trimming pared 1 base from V and 5 bases from J, leaving 10 bases between. The CDR3 totals 14 residues. CDR1 is MGHDK and CDR2 is SYGVNS in the germline V gene. The CDR3 DNA is TGTGCCAGCAGTGAATCAGGAGTTCGAGATACGCAGTATTTT. Translating it yields CASSESGVRDTQYF.

The rearrangement joins TRBV30 to TRBJ1-6; D remains ambiguous. Germline CDR1 reads GTSNPN; CDR2 reads SVGIG (reference sequence). The ends were cut back, 2 bases at V and 10 bases at J, with 21 bases in the middle. This CDR3 contains 16 residues. CDR3: CAWSLTTVSMESPLHF. In DNA, the CDR3 is TGTGCCTGGAGTCTCACTACTGTCAGCATGGAATCACCCCTCCACTTT.

J is TRBJ2-1 and V is TRBV28, with 9 bases fitting TRBD2. The germline V gene has CDR1 MDHEN and CDR2 SYDVKM. The CDR3 totals 15 residues. V lost 10 bases to trimming and J lost 5 bases; unmatched junction nucleotides: 12. The CDR3 DNA follows: TGTGCCACCCCTTTTGAGCGGGAGGATCACAATGAGCAGTTCTTC. It specifies CATPFEREDHNEQFF.

About this clone itself: Other nucleotide sequences in the sample specify the same CDR3. The chain recombines TRBV19 with TRBJ2-7; D ambiguous. The CDR3 loop spans 14 amino acids. V lost 3 bases and J lost 0, with 9 bases in between. Germline V CDR1 and CDR2: LNHDA, SQIVND (reference sequence). The CDR3 reads CASSIQSSSYEQYF. CDR3 coding DNA: TGTGCCAGTAGTATCCAGAGCAGCTCCTACGAGCAGTACTTC.

The chain is built from TRBV19 and TRBJ1-3, with D possibly being TRBD1 (5 bases). The CDR3 runs to 16 residues. Trimming shortened V by 3 bases and J by 0 bases, and 12 bases separated the two germline ends. Looked up from germline, CDR1 is LNHDA and CDR2 is SQIVND (reference sequence). The CDR3 is CASSMVGASSGNTIYF. In nucleotides, the CDR3 is TGTGCCAGTAGTATGGTAGGGGCGAGCTCTGGAAACACCATATATTTT.

V gene TRBV3-1 (or the pseudogene TRBV3-2) combines with J gene TRBJ2-2; 7 bases are shared with TRBD2. The germline V gene encodes CDR1 LGHDT and CDR2 YNNKEL (reference sequence). The CDR3 covers 16 residues. Unmatched junction bases numbered 10, after V lost 4 bases and J lost 5 bases. In DNA, the CDR3 is TGTGCCAGCAGCCCCGGACTAGGCCGGGTGACCGGGGAGCTGTTTTTT. Encoded protein: CASSPGLGRVTGELFF.

V usage is TRBV5-1 and J usage is TRBJ2-7; 11 bases align to TRBD1. The CDR3 length is 15 residues. After removal of 0 bases from V and 6 bases from J, the junction contained 5 bases not matched to a gene. Looked up from germline, CDR1 is SGHRS and CDR2 is YFSETQ. CDR3 coding DNA: TGCGCCAGCAGCTTGGAGGGGACAGGGGGACGCGAGCAGTACTTC. This codes for CASSLEGTGGREQYF.

This clone has only one observation. The chain links TRBV6-6 to TRBJ1-4; 7 bases are shared with TRBD1. The V segment lost 6 bases and the J segment 5 bases; nucleotides outside the gene matches: 6. CDR1 is MNHNY and CDR2 is SVGAGI in the germline V gene (reference sequence). This CDR3 comprises 14 residues. Written as DNA, the CDR3 is TGTGCCAGCAGCCCACAGGGGAGAAATGAAAAACTGTTTTTT. Amino acids: CASSPQGRNEKLFF.

The chain recombines TRBV11-2 with TRBJ2-1, with D maybe TRBD2 (5 bases). The germline V gene encodes CDR1 SGHAT and CDR2 FQNNGV. The CDR3 is 14 amino acids. Trimming took off 6 bases at V and 8 bases at J, with 17 bases between the two ends. This CDR3 is CASRDTRKYDEQFF. CDR3 DNA: TGTGCCAGCAGGGATACTAGAAAGTACGATGAGCAGTTCTTC.

V usage is TRBV7-2 and J usage is TRBJ2-1; TRBD2 aligns across 15 bases. CDR3 length: 18 amino acids. Trimming at V came to 3 bases and at J to 0 bases, leaving 3 bases not matched to a gene. Germline values: CDR1 SGHTA, CDR2 FQGNSA. This chain's CDR3 is CASSFGTSGGSSYNEQFF. DNA for the CDR3: TGTGCCAGCAGCTTCGGGACTAGCGGGGGGAGCTCCTACAATGAGCAGTTCTTC.

This clone was seen once. The chain employs TRBV11-3 and TRBJ2-7; a weak D match, TRBD2 (5 bases). Germline values: CDR1 SGHNT, CDR2 YENEEA. The ends were cut back, 5 bases at V and 2 bases at J, with 13 bases in the middle. The CDR3 extends over 14 amino acids. CDR3 amino acids: CASSPRGQPYEQYF. The CDR3 nucleotides read TGTGCCAGCAGCCCTAGAGGGCAGCCCTACGAGCAGTACTTC.

The chain joins TRBV5-4 to TRBJ2-5, with 7 nucleotides matching TRBD1. Germline V gene sequence: CDR1 SGHNT, CDR2 YYREEE (reference sequence). The length of the CDR3 is 14 residues. With V trimmed by 3 bases and J by 2 bases, 4 bases remained unmatched. The CDR3 here is CASSSRDRQETQYF. CDR3 nucleotide sequence: TGTGCCAGCAGCTCCCGGGACAGACAAGAGACCCAGTACTTC.

This chain joins TRBV11-2 and TRBJ1-1; 7 nucleotides agree with TRBD1. The CDR3 is 13 amino acids. Germline CDR1 is SGHAT and CDR2 is FQNNGV. V lost 4 bases, J lost 4 bases, and 3 bases stayed unmatched. CDR3: CASSSTGFTEAFF. For the CDR3, the DNA is TGTGCCAGCAGCTCGACAGGGTTCACTGAAGCTTTCTTT.

The chain links TRBV6-5 to TRBJ2-5; 8 bases align to TRBD1. The V gene's germline CDR1 is MNHEY and CDR2 SVGAGI. The V and J ends lost 5 bases and 6 bases, in that order; junction bases with no gene match: 8. The CDR3 consists of 14 residues. CDR3 in DNA: TGTGCCAGCAGTCTGGGACAGGTTGGAAAGACCCAGTACTTC. Its translation is CASSLGQVGKTQYF.

The chain carries TRBV20-1 and TRBJ1-4; possible D gene TRBD1, 5 bases. CDR1 is DFQATT and CDR2 is SNEGSKA in the germline V gene (reference sequence). The CDR3 consists of 17 residues. V dropped 3 bases and J dropped 0 bases, with 17 bases sitting between them. CDR3 region: CSASRGVSWATNEKLFF. In DNA, the CDR3 is TGCAGTGCTAGTCGGGGCGTATCTTGGGCAACTAATGAAAAACTGTTTTTT.

This clone was observed once. The gene calls are TRBV5-6 and TRBJ1-4; D is perhaps TRBD1 (6 bases). The V gene lost 2 bases and the J gene lost 7 bases, with 12 bases spanning the gap. The CDR3 length is 14 residues. The germline V gene encodes CDR1 SGHDT and CDR2 YYEEEE. In DNA, the CDR3 is TGTGCCAGCAGCTTTCGGGGGGCTGGTGAAAAACTGTTTTTT. Protein sequence: CASSFRGAGEKLFF.

The rearrangement joins TRBV15 to TRBJ2-2; 11 bases are shared with TRBD2. The CDR3 runs to 21 residues. Per germline, CDR1 LNHNV and CDR2 YYDKDF (reference sequence). V was pared by 3 bases and J by 2 bases, with 17 bases of the junction left unmatched. This chain's CDR3 is CATSSFPGLAEASTNTGELFF. The CDR3 DNA reads as TGTGCCACCAGCAGTTTTCCGGGACTAGCGGAGGCGAGCACTAACACCGGGGAGCTGTTTTTT.

This chain links TRBV7-9 with TRBJ2-7, with 14 bases lining up with TRBD2. The CDR3 runs 16 residues. Germline loops: CDR1 SEHNR, CDR2 FQNEAQ (reference sequence). The V gene end was trimmed by 5 bases and the J gene end by 2 bases; junction bases not matched to a gene: 5. The CDR3 DNA reads TGTGCCAGCAGCGTGGGACTAGCGGGAGTCACCTACGAGCAGTACTTC. Amino acid sequence: CASSVGLAGVTYEQYF.

V usage is TRBV5-1 and J usage is TRBJ2-3; possible D gene TRBD1, 6 bases. The V end lost 6 bases, the J end lost 0 bases, and 14 bases lay between the germline ends. The CDR3 consists of 15 residues. The germline V gene encodes CDR1 SGHRS and CDR2 YFSETQ. The CDR3 DNA reads as TGCGCCAGCAACCCCGAGGGGGTTAGCACAGATACGCAGTATTTT. It is translated as CASNPEGVSTDTQYF.

This sequence joins TRBV15 and TRBJ2-1; the D call may be TRBD1 or TRBD2 (6 bases each). Trimming took off 3 bases at V and 4 bases at J, with 13 bases between the two ends. Germline V gene data show CDR1 as LNHNV and CDR2 as YYDKDF (reference sequence). There are 15 residues in the CDR3. CDR3 region: CATSSRGGTYNEQFF. The CDR3 region has the DNA TGTGCCACCAGCAGCCGGGGCGGGACATACAATGAGCAGTTCTTC.

The chain carries TRBV24-1 and TRBJ2-1; the D gene is possibly TRBD2 (6 bases). The CDR3 loop spans 18 amino acids. Trimming removed 0 bases at V and 0 bases at J, with 14 bases between. The germline CDR1 and CDR2 sequences are KGHDR and SFDVKD. The DNA for the CDR3 is TGTGCCACCAGTGATTTGACCGGGACTCGAAGCTCCTACAATGAGCAGTTCTTC. Translation gives CATSDLTGTRSSYNEQFF.

The chain has TRBV7-9 and TRBJ1-4, with 7 bases matching TRBD1. The CDR3 has 17 amino acids. V lost 4 bases to trimming and J lost 6 bases; unmatched junction nucleotides: 14. CDR1 SEHNR and CDR2 FQNEAQ come from the germline V gene (reference sequence). As DNA, the CDR3 is TGTGCCAGCAGCTCCCGATGGGGGGCAGGGGGACATGAAAAACTGTTTTTT. It specifies CASSSRWGAGGHEKLFF.

This clone was observed once. The sample holds other DNA sequences that translate to the same CDR3. The chain couples TRBV5-1 to TRBJ2-7; 13 nucleotides align to TRBD2. CDR1 and CDR2 (germline): SGHRS, YFSETQ. Trimming cost V 4 bases and J 2 bases; bases outside gene matches: 3. The CDR3 runs to 15 residues. CDR3: CASSLGLAGAYEQYF. CDR3 DNA sequence: TGCGCCAGCAGCCTCGGACTAGCGGGAGCCTACGAGCAGTACTTC. Variable domain in full (rest from reference TRBV5-1 and TRBJ2-7): KAGVTQTPRYLIKTRGQQVTLSCSPISGHRSVSWYQQTPGQGLQFLFEYFSETQRNKGNFPGRFSGRQFSNSRSEMNVSTLELGDSALYLCASSLGLAGAYEQYFGPGTRLTVT.

The chain uses TRBV9 and TRBJ2-5; 9 bases align to TRBD2. CDR1 and CDR2 (germline): SGDLS, YYNGEE. V shed 0 bases and J 5 bases; nucleotides not matched to a gene: 11. This CDR3 has 17 residues. The DNA of the CDR3 is TGTGCCAGCAGCGTAGGGATGGTAGCGGGAGTGGGGGAGACCCAGTACTTC. Encoded protein: CASSVGMVAGVGETQYF.

This chain connects TRBV28 to TRBJ1-2; D gene uncertain. The CDR3 spans 13 residues. The germline V and J ends were trimmed by 5 bases and 4 bases, with 11 bases remaining between them. Germline CDR1 and CDR2: MDHEN and SYDVKM. In DNA form, the CDR3 reads TGTGCCAGCAGTACCTTGGGCCCCTATGGCTACACCTTC. Its translation: CASSTLGPYGYTF.

The chain combines TRBV11-2 with TRBJ1-4; D remains ambiguous. There are 13 residues in the CDR3. Germline lookup yields CDR1 SGHAT and CDR2 FQNNGV. V gave up 5 bases and J gave up 8 bases, with 12 bases separating them. The CDR3, as DNA: TGTGCCAGCAGCCCCTTTTGGACGGAAAAACTGTTTTTT. This translates into CASSPFWTEKLFF.